This T cell receptor beta chain was documented in a study of a mutant IDH1 vaccine in newly diagnosed glioma. The repertoire was sequenced with immunoSEQ multiplex PCR; TCRdb's copy has only in-frame clones and lacks some. Of just over 80,000 clones in the sample, 70% to 90% were seen once. As for time point: week 23, last vaccination. Each dose delivered 300 ug of mutant IDH1 20-mer peptide subcutaneously with imiquimod. A word on this clone: The antigen is unknown.

The CDR3 is 14 amino acids. Germline V CDR1 and CDR2: SGHAT, FQNNGV. This TCR was sampled from a man aged 30 to 39 with glioma. Some clones in this sample may be carry-over from other donors' samples. Sequencing used PBMCs, obtained from a glioma patient whose treatment included an IDH1 peptide vaccine. J is TRBJ2-5 and V is TRBV11-2; tentatively, D is TRBD2 (5 bases). TRBJ2-7 matches the DNA end more closely, so the J call is doubtful. Here the CDR3 reads CASSPRTGNNEQYF. The CDR3 DNA is TGTGCCAGCAGCCCCCGGACGGGGAACAACGAGCAGTACTTC.